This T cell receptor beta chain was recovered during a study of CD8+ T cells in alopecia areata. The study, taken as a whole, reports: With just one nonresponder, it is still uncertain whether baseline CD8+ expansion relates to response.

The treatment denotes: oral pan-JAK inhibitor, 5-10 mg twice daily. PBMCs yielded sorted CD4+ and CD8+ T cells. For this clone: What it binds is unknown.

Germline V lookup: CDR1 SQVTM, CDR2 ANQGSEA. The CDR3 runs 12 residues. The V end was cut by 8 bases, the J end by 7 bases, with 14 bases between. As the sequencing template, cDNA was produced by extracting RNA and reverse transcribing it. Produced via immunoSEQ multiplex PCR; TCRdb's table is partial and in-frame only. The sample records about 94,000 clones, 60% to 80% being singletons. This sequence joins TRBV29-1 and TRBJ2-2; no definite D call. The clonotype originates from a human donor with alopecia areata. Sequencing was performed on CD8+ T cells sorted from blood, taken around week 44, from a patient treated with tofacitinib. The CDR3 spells CSLKSDGGELFF. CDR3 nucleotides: TGCAGCCTCAAGTCGGACGGCGGGGAGCTGTTTTTT.